This T cell receptor (beta chain) derives from a study of T-cell memory formation after mild COVID-19. Notes on this clonotype: Its antigen is still unknown.

From 5'RACE with constant-segment primers came TCR alpha and TCR beta cDNA libraries that carried sample barcodes and UMIs. In TCRdb, the 5' RACE reads were re-called with MiXCR into one record per CDR3 protein. The sample contains hundreds of thousands of distinct CDR3 sequences, roughly 22% of which appear only once. Germline-derived CDR1 and CDR2 are ENHRY and SYGVKD. Trimming stripped 2 bases from V and 0 bases from J, with 8 bases between. CDR3 length: 14 amino acids. Whole-study results and caveats: The finding that pre-infection memory included some responding clones suggested that cross-reactive memory joined.

The sequencing input was PBMCs or a T cell subset sorted from them (not recorded which). The origin of this receptor is an adult woman who had mild COVID-19 (a few samples of this study predate the infection). Cell type and time point are not known. The chain carries TRBV10-3 and TRBJ2-7; the D is unclear. This chain's CDR3 is CAISESLLSYEQYF. The CDR3 DNA follows: TGTGCCATCAGTGAGAGTCTCCTCTCCTACGAGCAGTACTTC.